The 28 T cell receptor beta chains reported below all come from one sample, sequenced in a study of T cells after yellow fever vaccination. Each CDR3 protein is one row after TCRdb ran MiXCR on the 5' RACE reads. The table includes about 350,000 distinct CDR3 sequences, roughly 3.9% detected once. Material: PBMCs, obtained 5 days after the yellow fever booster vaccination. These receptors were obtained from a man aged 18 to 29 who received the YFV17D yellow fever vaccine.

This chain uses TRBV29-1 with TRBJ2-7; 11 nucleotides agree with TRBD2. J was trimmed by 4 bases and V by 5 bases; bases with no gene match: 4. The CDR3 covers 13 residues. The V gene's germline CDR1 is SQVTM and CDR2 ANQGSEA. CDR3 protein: CSVTRTSGYEQYF. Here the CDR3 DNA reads TGCAGCGTTACCCGGACTAGCGGGTACGAGCAGTACTTC.

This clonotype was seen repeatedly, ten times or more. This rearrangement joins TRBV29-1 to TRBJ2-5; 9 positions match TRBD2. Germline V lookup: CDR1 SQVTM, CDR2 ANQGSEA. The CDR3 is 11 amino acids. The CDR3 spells CGGRVKETQYF. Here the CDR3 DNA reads TGCGGCGGGAGGGTAAAAGAGACCCAGTACTTC.

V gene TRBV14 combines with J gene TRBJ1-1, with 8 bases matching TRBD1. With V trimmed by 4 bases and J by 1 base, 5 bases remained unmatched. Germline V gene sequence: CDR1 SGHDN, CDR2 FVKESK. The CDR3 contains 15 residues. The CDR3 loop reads CASSRRGQANTEAFF. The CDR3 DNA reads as TGTGCCAGCAGCCGAAGGGGACAGGCGAACACTGAAGCTTTCTTT.

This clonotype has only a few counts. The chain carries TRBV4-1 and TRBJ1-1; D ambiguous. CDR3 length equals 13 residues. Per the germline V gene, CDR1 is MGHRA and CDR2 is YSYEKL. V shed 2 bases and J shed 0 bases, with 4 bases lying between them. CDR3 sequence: CASSQLLNTEAFF. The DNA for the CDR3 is TGCGCCAGCAGCCAATTATTGAACACTGAAGCTTTCTTT.

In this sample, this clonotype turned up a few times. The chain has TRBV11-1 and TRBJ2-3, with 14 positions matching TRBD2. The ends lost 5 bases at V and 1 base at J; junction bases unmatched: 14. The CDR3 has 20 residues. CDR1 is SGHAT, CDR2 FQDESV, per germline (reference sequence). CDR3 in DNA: TGTGCCAGCAGCCCCCGTCGACTAGCGGGGGGGCCGTTAGGCACAGATACGCAGTATTTT. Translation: CASSPRRLAGGPLGTDTQYF.

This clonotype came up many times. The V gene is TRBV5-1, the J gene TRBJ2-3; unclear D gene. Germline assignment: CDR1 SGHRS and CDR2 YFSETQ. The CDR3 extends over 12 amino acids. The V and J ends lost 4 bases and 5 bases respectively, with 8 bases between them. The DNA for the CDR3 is TGCGCCAGCAGCACCAAGGGAGATACGCAGTATTTT. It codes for CASSTKGDTQYF.

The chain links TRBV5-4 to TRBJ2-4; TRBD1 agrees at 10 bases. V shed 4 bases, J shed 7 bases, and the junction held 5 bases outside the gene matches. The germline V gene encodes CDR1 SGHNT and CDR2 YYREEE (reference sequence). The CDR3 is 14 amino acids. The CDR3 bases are TGTGCCAGCAGCCCGACAGGGGGCGCGAACATTCAGTACTTC. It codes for CASSPTGGANIQYF.

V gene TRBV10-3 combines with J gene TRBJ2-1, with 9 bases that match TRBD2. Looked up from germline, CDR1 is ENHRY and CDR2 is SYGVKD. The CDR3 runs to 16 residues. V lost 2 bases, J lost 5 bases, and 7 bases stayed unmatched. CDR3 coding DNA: TGTGCCATCAGTGAGGGAAGAAGCGGGGGGAACAATGAGCAGTTCTTC. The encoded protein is CAISEGRSGGNNEQFF.

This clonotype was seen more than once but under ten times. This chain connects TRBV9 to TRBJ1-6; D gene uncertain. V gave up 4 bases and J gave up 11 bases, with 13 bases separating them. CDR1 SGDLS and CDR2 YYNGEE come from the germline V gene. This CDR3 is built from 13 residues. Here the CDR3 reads CASSPVDGAPLHF. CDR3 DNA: TGTGCCAGCAGCCCGGTGGATGGGGCACCCCTCCACTTT. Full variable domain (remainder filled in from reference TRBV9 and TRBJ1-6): DSGVTQTPKHLITATGQRVTLRCSPRSGDLSVYWYQQSLDQGLQFLIQYYNGEERAKGNILERFSAQQFPDLHSELNLSSLELGDSALYFCASSPVDGAPLHFGNGTRLTVT.

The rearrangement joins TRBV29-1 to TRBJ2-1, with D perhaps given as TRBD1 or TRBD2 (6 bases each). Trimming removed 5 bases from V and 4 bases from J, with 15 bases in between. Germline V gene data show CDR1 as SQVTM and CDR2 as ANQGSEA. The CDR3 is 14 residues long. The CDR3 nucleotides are TGCAGCGTTACGGGGGCCTTACAATACAATGAGCAGTTCTTC. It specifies CSVTGALQYNEQFF.

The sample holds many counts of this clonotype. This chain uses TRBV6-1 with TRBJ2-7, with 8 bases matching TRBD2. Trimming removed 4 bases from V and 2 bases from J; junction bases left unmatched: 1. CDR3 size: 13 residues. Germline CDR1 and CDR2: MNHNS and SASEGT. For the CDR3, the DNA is TGTGCCAGCAGTGCGGGACTAGCCTACGAGCAGTACTTC. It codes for CASSAGLAYEQYF.

CDR3 region: CASSYSSSYEQYV. CDR3 bases: TGTGCCAGCAGTTACTCGAGCTCCTACGAGCAGTACGTC. The chain couples TRBV6-2 or TRBV6-3 to TRBJ2-7; D is undetermined. There are 13 residues in the CDR3. The germline V and J ends were trimmed by 0 bases and 0 bases, with 3 bases remaining between them. Per germline, CDR1 MNHEY and CDR2 SVGEGT.

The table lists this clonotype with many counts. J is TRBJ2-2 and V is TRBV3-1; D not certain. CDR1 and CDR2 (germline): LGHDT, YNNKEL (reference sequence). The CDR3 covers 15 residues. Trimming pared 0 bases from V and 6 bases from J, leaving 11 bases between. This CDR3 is CASSQDWGIPGELFF. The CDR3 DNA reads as TGTGCCAGCAGCCAAGATTGGGGAATCCCCGGGGAGCTGTTTTTT.

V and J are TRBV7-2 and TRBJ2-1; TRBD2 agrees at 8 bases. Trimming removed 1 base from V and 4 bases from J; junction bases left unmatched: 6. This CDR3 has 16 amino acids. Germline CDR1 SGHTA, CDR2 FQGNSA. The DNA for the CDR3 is TGTGCCAGCAGCTTAGTCGGGACTAGAGGATACAATGAGCAGTTCTTC. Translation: CASSLVGTRGYNEQFF.

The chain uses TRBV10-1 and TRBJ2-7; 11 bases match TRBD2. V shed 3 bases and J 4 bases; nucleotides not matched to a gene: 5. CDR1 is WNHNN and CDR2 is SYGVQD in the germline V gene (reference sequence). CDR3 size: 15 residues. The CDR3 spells CASSDGPSGGYEQYF. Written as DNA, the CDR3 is TGCGCCAGCAGTGACGGGCCTAGCGGGGGGTACGAGCAGTACTTC.

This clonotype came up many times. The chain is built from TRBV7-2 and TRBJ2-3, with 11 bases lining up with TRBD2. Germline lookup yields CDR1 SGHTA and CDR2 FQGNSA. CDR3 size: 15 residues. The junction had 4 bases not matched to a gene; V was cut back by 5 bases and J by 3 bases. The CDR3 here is CASSARLAGTDTQYF. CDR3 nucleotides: TGTGCCAGCAGCGCCCGACTAGCGGGGACAGATACGCAGTATTTT.

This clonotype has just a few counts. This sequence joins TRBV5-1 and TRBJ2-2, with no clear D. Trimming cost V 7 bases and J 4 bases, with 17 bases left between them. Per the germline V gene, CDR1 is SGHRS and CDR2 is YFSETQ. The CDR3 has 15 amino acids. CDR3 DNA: TGCGCCAGCCACCCCCAGAATCCAACCACCGGGGAGCTGTTTTTT. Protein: CASHPQNPTTGELFF.

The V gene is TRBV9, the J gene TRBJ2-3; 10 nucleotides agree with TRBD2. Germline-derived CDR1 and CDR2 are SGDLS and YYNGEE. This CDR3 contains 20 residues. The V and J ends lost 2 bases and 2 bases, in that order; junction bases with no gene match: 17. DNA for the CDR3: TGTGCCAGCAGCGTCACCCCCTGGCTAGCGGGGGTTCACCCCACAGATACGCAGTATTTT. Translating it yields CASSVTPWLAGVHPTDTQYF.

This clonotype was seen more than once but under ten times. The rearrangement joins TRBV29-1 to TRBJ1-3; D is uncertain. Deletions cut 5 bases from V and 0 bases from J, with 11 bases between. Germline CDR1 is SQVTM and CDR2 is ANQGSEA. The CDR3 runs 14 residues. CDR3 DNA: TGCAGCGTTACCGACTGGAACTCTGGAAACACCATATATTTT. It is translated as CSVTDWNSGNTIYF.

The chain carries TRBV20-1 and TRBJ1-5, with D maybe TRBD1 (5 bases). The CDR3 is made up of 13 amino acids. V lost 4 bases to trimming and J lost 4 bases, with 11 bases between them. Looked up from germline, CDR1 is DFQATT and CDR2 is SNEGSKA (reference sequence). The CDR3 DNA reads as TGCAGTGCTAAGGCAGAGGGGAATCAGCCCCAGCATTTT. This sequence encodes CSAKAEGNQPQHF.

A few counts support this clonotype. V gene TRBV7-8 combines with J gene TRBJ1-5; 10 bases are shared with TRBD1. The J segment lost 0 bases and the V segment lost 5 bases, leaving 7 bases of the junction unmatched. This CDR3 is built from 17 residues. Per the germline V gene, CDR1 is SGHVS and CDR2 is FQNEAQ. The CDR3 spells CASSLGTGAVSNQPQHF. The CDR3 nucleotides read TGTGCCAGCAGCCTCGGGACAGGGGCGGTTAGCAATCAGCCCCAGCATTTT.

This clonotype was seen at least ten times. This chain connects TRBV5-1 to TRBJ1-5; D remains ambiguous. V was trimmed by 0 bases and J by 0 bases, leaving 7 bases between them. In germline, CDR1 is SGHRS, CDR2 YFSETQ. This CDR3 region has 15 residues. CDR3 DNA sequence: TGCGCCAGCAGCTTGGACGGGTATAGCAATCAGCCCCAGCATTTT. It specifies CASSLDGYSNQPQHF.

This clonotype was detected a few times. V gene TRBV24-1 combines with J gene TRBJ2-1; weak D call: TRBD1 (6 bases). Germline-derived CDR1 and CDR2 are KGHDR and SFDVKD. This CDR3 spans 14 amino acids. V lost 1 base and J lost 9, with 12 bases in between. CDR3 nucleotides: TGTGCCACCAGTGATTTTCCAGGGGACGGTGAGCAGTTCTTC. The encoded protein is CATSDFPGDGEQFF.

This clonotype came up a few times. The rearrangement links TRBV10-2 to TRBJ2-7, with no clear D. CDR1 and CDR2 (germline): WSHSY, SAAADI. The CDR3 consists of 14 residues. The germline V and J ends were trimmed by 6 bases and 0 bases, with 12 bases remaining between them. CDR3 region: CASRRTGGSYEQYF. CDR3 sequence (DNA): TGCGCCAGCAGGAGAACCGGCGGCTCCTACGAGCAGTACTTC.

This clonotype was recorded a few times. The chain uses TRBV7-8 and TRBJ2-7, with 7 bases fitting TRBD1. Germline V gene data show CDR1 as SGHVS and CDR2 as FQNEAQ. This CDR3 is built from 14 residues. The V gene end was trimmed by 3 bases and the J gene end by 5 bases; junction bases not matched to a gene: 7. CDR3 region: CASSLRNRGNEQYV. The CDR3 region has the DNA TGTGCCAGCAGCTTGAGAAACAGGGGAAACGAGCAGTACGTC.

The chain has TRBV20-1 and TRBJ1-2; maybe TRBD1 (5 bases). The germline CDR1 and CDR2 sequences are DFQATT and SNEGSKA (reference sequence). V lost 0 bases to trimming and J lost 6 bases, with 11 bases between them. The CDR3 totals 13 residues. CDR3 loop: CSARDGTGHGYTF. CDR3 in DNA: TGCAGTGCTAGAGATGGGACCGGCCATGGCTACACCTTC.

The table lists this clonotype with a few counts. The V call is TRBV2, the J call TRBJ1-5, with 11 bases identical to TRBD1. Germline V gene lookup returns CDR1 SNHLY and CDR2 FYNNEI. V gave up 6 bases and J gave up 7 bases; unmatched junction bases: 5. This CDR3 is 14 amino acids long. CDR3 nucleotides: TGTGCCAGCAGCTGGGGACAGGGGGAACAGCCCCAGCATTTT. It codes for CASSWGQGEQPQHF.

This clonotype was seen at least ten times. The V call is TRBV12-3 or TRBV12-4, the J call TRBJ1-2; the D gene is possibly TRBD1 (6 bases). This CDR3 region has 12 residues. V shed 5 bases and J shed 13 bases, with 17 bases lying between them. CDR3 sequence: CASSRQDRWSTF. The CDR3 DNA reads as TGTGCCAGCAGTCGACAGGACCGCTGGAGCACCTTC.